This T cell receptor beta chain was sequenced for a study of shared clonotypes between healthy human individuals. Genomic DNA from each subset was divided evenly over several immunoSEQ plates. Assay: immunoSEQ multiplex PCR; the TCRdb copy retains only in-frame clones and omits some. This table has roughly 2.1 million clones, more than 85% appearing once. Naive-designated CD8 cells lacked CD45RO, were positively enriched for CCR7, and omitted terminally differentiated effector memory CD45RA+ cells. Donors comprised only Caucasian adults living in Nashville, Tennessee. The sequenced material came from naive CD8+ T cells from PBMCs. This TCR was recovered from a man younger than 35 in good health. Some clones in this sample may be carry-over from other donors' samples.

In DNA, the CDR3 is TGTGCCAGCAGCTTAGTAGCCCCGGCCCGGGTAGCGGGAGTCCCCTACGAGCAGTACTTC. Its translation is CASSLVAPARVAGVPYEQYF. The V and J genes are TRBV7-8 and TRBJ2-7, with 9 bases lining up with TRBD2. The V segment lost 1 base and the J segment 2 bases; nucleotides outside the gene matches: 18. CDR1 is SGHVS and CDR2 is FQNEAQ in the germline V gene. The CDR3 covers 20 residues.